This record concerns one T cell receptor beta chain sequence. These data belong to a study of PD-1 blockade in mismatch repair-deficient tumors. Study-level background: Patients had around 12 mismatch repair-deficient cancer types, all previously treated and progressing.

Germline CDR1 and CDR2: SGHTA and FQGTGA. The CDR3 runs to 16 residues. Trimming removed 2 bases at V and 4 bases at J, with 18 bases between. The protocol was immunoSEQ multiplex PCR, while the TCRdb copy is restricted to in-frame clones and leaves out a portion. The sample yields around 100,000 clones, around 80% seen once. The sequence came from an adult with mismatch repair-deficient cancer. The sequencing used peripheral blood, collected more than 58 weeks after starting pembrolizumab. This chain joins TRBV7-3 and TRBJ2-7; the D gene is possibly TRBD2 (6 bases). The chain's CDR3 is CASSLDGRGGLYEQYF. DNA of the CDR3: TGTGCCAGCAGCTTAGACGGGAGAGGAGGTTTATACGAGCAGTACTTC.